Detailed here is one T cell receptor (beta chain). This sample stems from a study of CD8 T cells in Susac syndrome. The germline V gene has CDR1 MNHEY and CDR2 SVGEGT. The CDR3 contains 16 residues. Trimming at V came to 6 bases and at J to 4 bases, leaving 12 bases not matched to a gene. Reverse transcription of 0.5 to 1 ug RNA was performed with random hexamers. From the immunoSEQ multiplex PCR reads, TCRdb called clonotypes with MiXCR, one entry per CDR3 protein. Of 150,000 to 160,000 distinct CDR3 sequences in the sample, around 95% are singletons; the top ten hold around 0.21%. The sequence derives from a human donor with multiple sclerosis. Sequencing input: CD8+ T cells from PBMCs. This rearrangement joins TRBV6-2 or TRBV6-3 to TRBJ2-7; 10 bases map to TRBD1. In DNA form, the CDR3 reads TGTGCCAGCAGCAGACAGGGGGCTGATGGAGGATACGAGCAGTACTTC. Translated, it gives CASSRQGADGGYEQYF.